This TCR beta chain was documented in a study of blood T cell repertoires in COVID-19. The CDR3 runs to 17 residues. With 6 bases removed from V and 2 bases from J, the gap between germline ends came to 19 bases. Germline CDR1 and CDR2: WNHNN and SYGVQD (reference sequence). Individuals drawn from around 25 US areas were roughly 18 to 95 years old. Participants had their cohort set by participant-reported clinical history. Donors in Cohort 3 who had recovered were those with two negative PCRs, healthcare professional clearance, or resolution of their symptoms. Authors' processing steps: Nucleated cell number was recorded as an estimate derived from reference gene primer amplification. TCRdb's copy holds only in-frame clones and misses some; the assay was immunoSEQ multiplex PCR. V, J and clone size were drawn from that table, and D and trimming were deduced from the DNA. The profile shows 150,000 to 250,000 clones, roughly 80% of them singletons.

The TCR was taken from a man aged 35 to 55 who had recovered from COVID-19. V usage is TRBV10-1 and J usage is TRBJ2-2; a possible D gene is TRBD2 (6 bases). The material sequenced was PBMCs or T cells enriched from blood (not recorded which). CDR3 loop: CASRHTGTSTNTGELFF. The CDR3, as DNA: TGCGCCAGCAGGCATACCGGGACTTCCACTAACACCGGGGAGCTGTTTTTT.